This TCR beta chain was recorded in a study of T-cell reconstitution after alpha-beta-depleted transplantation in children. This clonotype was seen many times. A library of TCRbeta sequences, prepared with unique molecular identifiers, was generated. MiXCR, applied by TCRdb to the PCR reads, yields one record per CDR3 protein. This table has over 85,000 distinct CDR3 sequences, 10% to 13% appearing once. Germline V gene data show CDR1 as DFQATT and CDR2 as SNEGSKA (reference sequence). V lost 0 bases and J 4 bases, leaving 15 bases between the germline ends. The CDR3 runs to 15 residues. Sequenced here: PBMCs from the stem cell graft donor, sampled from the stem cell graft. The genes are TRBV20-1 and TRBJ1-1, with D unclear. The receptor comes from a human donor who donated a stem cell graft to a child with acute lymphoblastic leukemia. The DNA of the CDR3 is TGCAGTGCTAGAGAGGGAGGGCTAATGAGCACTGAAGCTTTCTTT. Encoded protein: CSAREGGLMSTEAFF.